One sample yielded the 2 T cell receptor beta chains listed below, sequenced in a study of immune heterogeneity within non-small cell lung tumors. TCR beta CDR3 was amplified by multiplex PCR, first round around 9 cycles, 32 V and 13 J primers. MiXCR, run by TCRdb on the multiplex PCR reads, gives a single entry per CDR3 protein. The table records 10,000 to 13,000 distinct CDR3 sequences, about 31% of them present only once. With approximately 600 ng used per sample, the template was genomic DNA from bulk tumor. Spaced far apart, several biopsies were taken from each primary tumor during surgery. Each patient presented with untreated, newly diagnosed non-small cell lung cancer and received curative surgery. The sequenced sample was lung tumor tissue. Every receptor here comes from a woman aged 50 to 60 with non-small cell lung cancer.

This clonotype has at least ten counts. V and J are TRBV19 and TRBJ2-2; D not certain. The V and J ends lost 8 bases and 0 bases respectively, with 13 bases between them. The CDR3 sequence is 15 residues long. The V gene's germline CDR1 is LNHDA and CDR2 SQIVND (reference sequence). The CDR3 sequence: CASGAYVANTGELFF. CDR3 bases: TGTGCCAGTGGTGCTTATGTTGCGAACACCGGGGAGCTGTTTTTT.

This clonotype was observed many times. The chain joins TRBV28 to TRBJ2-1, with TRBD2 identical over 9 bases. Germline-derived CDR1 and CDR2 are MDHEN and SYDVKM. This CDR3 has 17 residues. V was clipped by 1 base and J by 8 bases; unmatched bases: 12. CDR3 nucleotide sequence: TGTGCCAGCAGTTTATATTCGGGGCTAGCGGGAAGGGATGAGCAGTTCTTC. Protein product: CASSLYSGLAGRDEQFF. Complete variable domain (other parts from reference TRBV28 and TRBJ2-1): DVKVTQSSRYLVKRTGEKVFLECVQDMDHENMFWYRQDPGLGLRLIYFSYDVKMKEKGDIPEGYSVSREKKERFSLILESASTNQTSMYLCASSLYSGLAGRDEQFFGPGTRLTVL.